The 22 T cell receptor beta chains in this list originate from one sample, sequenced in a study of blood T cell repertoires in COVID-19. Assay used: immunoSEQ multiplex PCR; TCRdb lists only in-frame clones, some missing. Of almost 80,000 clones in the sample, roughly 85% are singletons; the top ten hold around a third. The specimen was peripheral blood. All receptors derive from a woman aged 70-85 years with acute or convalescent COVID-19.

This clone was detected once. The chain uses TRBV7-3 and TRBJ2-1, with 8 bases lining up with TRBD2. The ends lost 3 bases at V and 3 bases at J; junction bases unmatched: 4. The CDR3 loop spans 15 amino acids. Germline-derived CDR1 and CDR2 are SGHTA and FQGTGA. CDR3 bases: TGTGCCAGCAGCTTGTCGGGAGGGGGCTACAATGAGCAGTTCTTC. This encodes CASSLSGGGYNEQFF.

This chain connects TRBV6-5 to TRBJ1-6; 8 bases map to TRBD1. The CDR3 covers 14 residues. Germline lookup yields CDR1 MNHEY and CDR2 SVGAGI. Unmatched junction bases numbered 0, after V lost 0 bases and J lost 8 bases. CDR3 loop: CASSYSRGHSPLHF. The CDR3 coding sequence is TGTGCCAGCAGTTACTCCAGGGGGCATTCACCCCTCCACTTT.

In this sample, this clone turned up once. V usage is TRBV9 and J usage is TRBJ2-7; possibly TRBD2 for D (6 bases). The CDR3 is made up of 14 amino acids. CDR1 and CDR2 (germline): SGDLS, YYNGEE. V was pared by 0 bases and J by 3 bases, with 10 bases between. The CDR3 reads CASSVAGGGYEQYF. The CDR3 region has the DNA TGTGCCAGCAGCGTAGCCGGGGGAGGCTACGAGCAGTACTTC.

The chain joins TRBV3-1 (or the pseudogene TRBV3-2) to TRBJ2-1; 13 bases are shared with TRBD2. The CDR3 contains 15 residues. V gave up 5 bases and J gave up 9 bases; unmatched junction bases: 7. CDR1 and CDR2 from the germline V gene are LGHDT and YNNKEL (reference sequence). CDR3 in DNA: TGTGCCAGCAGCTTGGGACTAGCGGGATGGGGTGAGCAGTTCTTC. It specifies CASSLGLAGWGEQFF.

This chain uses TRBV5-5 with TRBJ2-3; D remains unclear. V was trimmed by 5 bases and J by 0 bases, leaving 16 bases between them. Germline V gene data show CDR1 as SGHKS and CDR2 as YYEKEE (reference sequence). This CDR3 is 16 amino acids long. Here the CDR3 DNA reads TGTGCCAGCAGATCCCAGCGCACACCTAGCACAGATACGCAGTATTTT. Protein: CASRSQRTPSTDTQYF.

This chain joins TRBV3-1 (or the pseudogene TRBV3-2) and TRBJ1-1; no reliable D call. V gave up 2 bases and J gave up 1 base, with 5 bases separating them. The CDR3 runs 13 residues. Germline CDR1 LGHDT, CDR2 YNNKEL (reference sequence). The CDR3 is CASSQNRNTEAFF. Written as DNA, the CDR3 is TGTGCCAGCAGCCAAAACAGGAACACTGAAGCTTTCTTT.

The V gene is TRBV19, the J gene TRBJ1-2, with no clear D. CDR1 and CDR2 from the germline V gene are LNHDA and SQIVND (reference sequence). CDR3 length: 13 amino acids. Trimming removed 2 bases at V and 4 bases at J, with 8 bases between. The CDR3 coding sequence is TGTGCCAGTAGTATACCCCGCAGCTATGGCTACACCTTC. Residues: CASSIPRSYGYTF.

This chain joins TRBV24-1 and TRBJ1-5, with D perhaps matching TRBD1 (5 bases). This CDR3 is built from 13 residues. V lost 3 bases, J lost 7 bases, and 9 bases lay in between. The germline V gene has CDR1 KGHDR and CDR2 SFDVKD. CDR3 sequence reads: CATSDDREQPQHF. For the CDR3, the DNA is TGTGCCACCAGTGATGACAGAGAGCAGCCCCAGCATTTT.

This clone appeared a few times. The chain employs TRBV9 and TRBJ2-7; 8 nucleotides match TRBD2. The V gene's germline CDR1 is SGDLS and CDR2 YYNGEE. V gave up 4 bases and J gave up 1 base; unmatched junction bases: 7. The CDR3 consists of 15 residues. CDR3 region: CASSLGLEPSYEQYF. The DNA for the CDR3 is TGTGCCAGCAGCCTGGGACTAGAACCATCCTACGAGCAGTACTTC.

The chain has TRBV18 and TRBJ1-5; possible D gene TRBD1, 6 bases. This CDR3 contains 18 residues. Germline lookup yields CDR1 KGHSH and CDR2 LQKENI. Trimming pared 3 bases from V and 2 bases from J, leaving 20 bases between. This chain's CDR3 is CASSPESLGGAGNQPQHF. The CDR3 bases are TGTGCCAGCTCACCCGAGTCCTTAGGGGGGGCTGGCAATCAGCCCCAGCATTTT.

The chain links TRBV6-2 or TRBV6-3 to TRBJ2-1; no clear D. Trimming removed 6 bases at V and 2 bases at J, with 20 bases between. This CDR3 has 17 amino acids. Looked up from germline, CDR1 is MNHEY and CDR2 is SVGEGT. CDR3 coding DNA: TGTGCCAGCAGCAGGCGGCCGGCGGCTAGTCCCTACAATGAGCAGTTCTTC. It codes for CASSRRPAASPYNEQFF.

In this sample, this clone turned up a few times. The J gene is TRBJ1-1, the V gene TRBV10-2; TRBD1 matches at 7 bases. The CDR3 is 14 residues long. The ends lost 6 bases at V and 4 bases at J; junction bases unmatched: 8. The germline V gene has CDR1 WSHSY and CDR2 SAAADI. This CDR3 reads CASRPRDSITEAFF. CDR3 DNA: TGCGCCAGCAGGCCTAGGGACAGTATCACTGAAGCTTTCTTT.

This chain uses TRBV6-5 with TRBJ2-7, with TRBD1 as a possible D gene (6 bases). V was pared by 2 bases and J by 0 bases, with 11 bases between. Per germline, CDR1 MNHEY and CDR2 SVGAGI. The CDR3 consists of 15 residues. In DNA form, the CDR3 reads TGTGCCAGCAGTTACCAACGGACAGCCTCCTACGAGCAGTACTTC. The encoded protein is CASSYQRTASYEQYF.

The J gene is TRBJ2-7, the V gene TRBV5-5; 7 nucleotides align to TRBD1. The germline gives CDR1 SGHKS, CDR2 YYEKEE (reference sequence). After removal of 0 bases from V and 3 bases from J, the junction contained 9 bases not matched to a gene. The CDR3 is 16 amino acids. The CDR3 spells CASSLALSGGSYEQYF. CDR3 nucleotide sequence: TGTGCCAGCAGCTTGGCCTTATCAGGGGGTAGCTACGAGCAGTACTTC.

CDR3 nucleotide sequence: TGTGCCAGCAGTCGCAGGGTCTCTGGGGCCAACGTCCTGACTTTC. It codes for CASSRRVSGANVLTF. The V gene is TRBV6-5, the J gene TRBJ2-6; D may be TRBD1 (5 bases). There are 15 residues in the CDR3. In germline, CDR1 is MNHEY, CDR2 SVGAGI. The V end was cut by 5 bases, the J end by 0 bases, with 8 bases between.

This clone appeared a single time. The chain couples TRBV6-5 to TRBJ2-7; TRBD1 aligns across 8 bases. The trim removed 0 bases at V and 6 bases at J, leaving 7 bases unmatched. Germline CDR1 MNHEY, CDR2 SVGAGI. CDR3 length: 15 amino acids. The CDR3 sequence is CASSYSYRGALEQYF. CDR3 coding DNA: TGTGCCAGCAGTTACTCATACAGGGGGGCCCTCGAGCAGTACTTC.

The chain is built from TRBV7-2 and TRBJ2-7; D call uncertain. CDR1 and CDR2 from the germline V gene are SGHTA and FQGNSA. This CDR3 is built from 12 residues. Trimming took 5 bases from V and 10 from J, leaving 15 bases between them. This CDR3 reads CASSPRDRPQYF. Here the CDR3 DNA reads TGTGCCAGCAGCCCTAGAGACCGCCCTCAGTACTTC.

This chain uses TRBV2 with TRBJ1-2; tentatively, D is TRBD1 (6 bases). Germline V gene lookup returns CDR1 SNHLY and CDR2 FYNNEI. This CDR3 comprises 15 residues. V lost 0 bases, J lost 7 bases, and 15 bases lay in between. CDR3 in amino acids: CASSEALALGGGYTF. CDR3 bases: TGTGCCAGCAGTGAAGCGTTAGCCCTAGGGGGTGGCTACACCTTC.

The rearrangement joins TRBV6-5 to TRBJ2-7, with 9 nucleotides matching TRBD1. The CDR3 runs to 15 residues. The V and J ends lost 8 bases and 1 base, in that order; junction bases with no gene match: 9. Germline V gene data show CDR1 as MNHEY and CDR2 as SVGAGI. CDR3 sequence reads: CASRVRDRDSYEQYF. The DNA of the CDR3 is TGTGCCAGCCGAGTCCGGGACAGGGATTCCTACGAGCAGTACTTC.

CDR3 bases: TGTGCCAGCAGCTTAACAGGGGCCCAAGAGACCCAGTACTTC. The encoded protein is CASSLTGAQETQYF. This chain joins TRBV5-4 and TRBJ2-5; 7 bases align to TRBD1. This CDR3 is 14 amino acids long. Germline V lookup: CDR1 SGHNT, CDR2 YYREEE (reference sequence). V shed 2 bases, J shed 1 base, and the junction held 2 bases outside the gene matches.

The chain has TRBV18 and TRBJ2-7, with a tentative D call TRBD2 (5 bases). The CDR3 runs to 13 residues. Per the germline V gene, CDR1 is KGHSH and CDR2 is LQKENI. V lost 6 bases and J 7 bases, leaving 16 bases between the germline ends. CDR3 region: CASSPLALTEQYF. CDR3 coding DNA: TGTGCCAGCTCCCCCCTAGCCCTGACTGAGCAGTACTTC. Complete variable domain (other parts from reference TRBV18 and TRBJ2-7): NAGVMQNPRHLVRRRGQEARLRCSPMKGHSHVYWYRQLPEEGLKFMVYLQKENIIDESGMPKERFSAEFPKEGPSILRIQQVVRGDSAAYFCASSPLALTEQYFGPGTRLTVT.

This clone appeared a few times. The chain joins TRBV29-1 to TRBJ1-1; D uncertain. CDR3 length: 11 residues. CDR1 SQVTM and CDR2 ANQGSEA come from the germline V gene. Trimming removed 4 bases from V and 3 bases from J, with 6 bases in between. This CDR3 is CSVGGDTEAFF. CDR3 DNA: TGCAGCGTTGGTGGAGACACTGAAGCTTTCTTT.